Given below is one T cell receptor beta chain in context. Its antigen is unidentified. The sample comes from a study of cytomegalovirus exposure and HLA in healthy donors. Study outcomes and limitations: Presence/absence analysis assumed near-uniform sequencing depth across donors.

The study ran its PCR with 60 Vbeta and 13 Jbeta primers. Profiling relied on immunoSEQ multiplex PCR, and the TCRdb table lists in-frame clones only, not all of them. The sample table includes about 76,000 clones. The CDR3 totals 15 residues. The germline V gene has CDR1 SGHDN and CDR2 FVKESK. The ends were cut back, 4 bases at V and 1 base at J, with 13 bases in the middle. The V and J genes are TRBV14 and TRBJ1-1; D is undetermined. Sequencing input: PBMCs. The TCR sequence derives from a woman aged 40 to 50 in good health and CMV-seropositive. The CDR3 region is CASSPPVLQNTEAFF. In DNA form, the CDR3 reads TGTGCCAGCAGCCCTCCGGTGCTGCAGAACACTGAAGCTTTCTTT.